This TCR beta chain came from a study of shared clonotypes between healthy human individuals. Overall study results and limits: Depth was large, yet rarefaction showed that sorted-subset sequencing was incomplete.

Sequencing was performed with immunoSEQ multiplex PCR; in TCRdb, only in-frame clones are kept and a portion is missing. The data contain millions of clones, about 95% of them seen just once; the ten biggest clones take up around 1.1%. In the case of this clone: The antigen remains unidentified. Other DNA variants within this sample encode the same CDR3.

Naive CD8 cells lacked CD45RO and underwent positive selection for CCR7, leaving out terminally differentiated effector memory CD45RA+ cells. Material for sequencing was naive CD8+ T cells sorted from blood. The sequence derives from a young man in good health.

This CDR3 is CASRLAGSTGELFF. CDR3 DNA sequence: TGTGCCAGCAGATTAGCGGGAAGTACCGGGGAGCTGTTTTTT. J is TRBJ2-2 and V is TRBV27, with 8 bases aligning to TRBD2. This CDR3 has 14 amino acids. CDR1 MNHEY and CDR2 SMNVEV come from the germline V gene (reference sequence). V dropped 6 bases and J dropped 5; count of bases not matched to a gene: 5.